Listed below are T cell receptor beta chains from one sample, sequenced in a study of T-cell reconstitution after alpha-beta-depleted transplantation in children. In TCRdb, the PCR reads were re-called with MiXCR into one record per CDR3 protein. This sample carries about 540,000 distinct CDR3 sequences, approximately 20% of them seen once, and the ten largest clones take less than 4%. The sample in question was PBMCs from the stem cell graft donor, obtained from the stem cell graft. The receptors come from a human donor who donated a stem cell graft to a child with acute lymphoblastic leukemia. Both conserved end residues are part of each CDR3. Each record gives: V gene, clone size, D gene, J gene, CDR3 DNA, CDR3 protein. A D gene is named only where the DNA matches it firmly. The size of a clone is reported for some rows only, either as once, few or many, or as a class for expanded clones.

TRBV20-1,few,TRBD2,TRBJ2-3,TGCAGTGCTAGAGGACCCCGAACTAGCGGACCAACTCACACAGATACGCAGTATTTT,CSARGPRTSGPTHTDTQYF
TRBV6-1,NA,TRBD2,TRBJ2-3,TGTGCCAGCAGGAGGGGACTAGCGGGGAGCACAGATACGCAGTATTTT,CASRRGLAGSTDTQYF
TRBV12-3/TRBV12-4,NA,TRBD2,TRBJ2-5,TGTGCCAGCCTAAAGGGGACTAGCGGGCAAGAGACCCAGTACTTC,CASLKGTSGQETQYF
TRBV27,NA,NA,TRBJ1-6,TGTGCCAGCAGAAGCCCCACAGGGCTACGTTCACCCCTCCACTTT,CASRSPTGLRSPLHF
TRBV20-1,NA,TRBD2,TRBJ2-3,TGCAGTGCCGCCTACCGCGGGAGGCCCGGCAAGGATACGCAGTATTTT,CSAAYRGRPGKDTQYF
TRBV5-1,NA,NA,TRBJ2-1,TGCGCCAGCAGCTTGGAGCGGTTCTCCTACAATGAGCAGTTCTTC,CASSLERFSYNEQFF
TRBV21-1,NA,NA,TRBJ2-5,TGTGCCAGCAGCTCATTCCCACAGGGCCGCGAGACCCAGTACTTC,CASSSFPQGRETQYF
TRBV4-1,NA,NA,TRBJ1-2,TGCGCCAGCAGCCAAACAGCAGTAGACTATGGCTACACCTTC,CASSQTAVDYGYTF
TRBV27,NA,NA,TRBJ1-2,TGTGCCAGCAGACCCCTGGTGGGGTACGACTATGGCTACACCTTC,CASRPLVGYDYGYTF
TRBV5-1,few,NA,TRBJ2-1,TGCGCCAGCAGCTTCCCCCCCGGGACCTTTACCTACGATGAGCAGTTCTTC,CASSFPPGTFTYDEQFF
TRBV20-1,NA,TRBD1,TRBJ2-7,TGCAGTGCTAGAGATGCGGGGACAGGGTACGAGCAGTACTTC,CSARDAGTGYEQYF
TRBV7-6,NA,NA,TRBJ1-1,TGTGCCAGCAGCCGATTGGGGGAAATGAACACTGAAGCTTTCTTT,CASSRLGEMNTEAFF
TRBV19,NA,NA,TRBJ2-5,TGTGCCAGTAGTATCGGCGGGGCGGGGTCTCGGACCCAGTACTTC,CASSIGGAGSRTQYF
TRBV5-1,NA,TRBD2,TRBJ2-1,TGCGCCAGCAGCATAGGACTAGCGGGAAGCAATGAGCAGTTCTTC,CASSIGLAGSNEQFF
TRBV27,NA,NA,TRBJ2-1,TGTGCCAGCAGTTTGGCTAGACCCACGAATGAGCAGTTCTTC,CASSLARPTNEQFF
TRBV27,few,NA,TRBJ2-7,TGTGCCAGCAGTCCCACCGGGGACTCGCTGACCTACGAGCAGTACTTC,CASSPTGDSLTYEQYF
TRBV20-1,NA,TRBD2,TRBJ2-3,TGCAGTGCTGGGAGTCTAGCGGGAGGTGTAGATACGCAGTATTTT,CSAGSLAGGVDTQYF
TRBV7-8,NA,NA,TRBJ1-2,TGTGCCAGCAGCTTAGGGGCGCGGGCCCTCTGGGGCTACACCTTC,CASSLGARALWGYTF
TRBV20-1,NA,TRBD2,TRBJ2-1,TGCAGTCCTAGCGGGGGTAGCTACAATGAGCAGTTCTTC,CSPSGGSYNEQFF
TRBV6-1,few,NA,TRBJ1-2,TGTGCCAGCAGCCGGACACCTACAGGGCTTAGGGGCTACACCTTC,CASSRTPTGLRGYTF
TRBV27,few,NA,TRBJ2-1,TGTGCCAGCAGTTTGGTGGGTCAGTCCTACAATGAGCAGTTCTTC,CASSLVGQSYNEQFF
TRBV19,NA,TRBD1,TRBJ2-1,TGTGCCAGTAGTCCGGACAGGGCTCCCCGCAATGAGCAGTTCTTC,CASSPDRAPRNEQFF
TRBV5-1,NA,NA,TRBJ2-7,TGCGCCAGCAGCTTGGATCTCTCCGTCTCCTACGAGCAGTACTTC,CASSLDLSVSYEQYF
TRBV7-9,many,NA,TRBJ2-3,TGCGCCAGCAGCCTTGCCCGAGATACGCAGTATTTT,CASSLARDTQYF
TRBV2,NA,TRBD1,TRBJ1-2,TGTGCCAGCAGGCACAGGGGATTAAACTATGGCTACACCTTC,CASRHRGLNYGYTF
TRBV20-1,NA,NA,TRBJ2-1,TGCAGTGCTAGAGCCGATTACAATGAGCAGTTCTTC,CSARADYNEQFF
TRBV12-3/TRBV12-4,NA,TRBD2,TRBJ2-1,TGTGCCAGCAGCCCCCTCCCACCGGGAGGGCCCGATGAGCAGTTCTTC,CASSPLPPGGPDEQFF
TRBV10-3,few,TRBD2,TRBJ2-7,TGTGCCATCAGTGCGGCTAGCGGGAACGAGCAGTACTTC,CAISAASGNEQYF
TRBV29-1,few,NA,TRBJ1-1,TGCAGCGTTGAAGATCAGGCCGTGGAAGCTTTCTTT,CSVEDQAVEAFF
TRBV3-1,NA,NA,TRBJ2-4,TGTGCCAGCAGCCCCTACAGGGACAAAAACATTCAGTACTTC,CASSPYRDKNIQYF
TRBV5-1,NA,NA,TRBJ2-1,TGCGCCAGCGGAGGGGGTGACAGCCACAATGAGCAGTTCTTC,CASGGGDSHNEQFF
TRBV6-1,few,NA,TRBJ2-3,TGTGCCAGCAGTCTCACGGCGGGGAAAGTCACAGATACGCAGTATTTT,CASSLTAGKVTDTQYF
TRBV6-5,NA,NA,TRBJ1-5,TGTGCCAGCAGTTACCTAGCGGACGGGGGCAGCAATCAGCCCCAGCATTTT,CASSYLADGGSNQPQHF
TRBV27,few,NA,TRBJ2-7,TGTGCCAGCAGTATGGCGGGGCCCGGCGAGCAGTACTTC,CASSMAGPGEQYF
TRBV20-1,few,NA,TRBJ2-7,TGCAGTGCTAGAGACGACACTGGGAGGACCTACGAGCAGTACTTC,CSARDDTGRTYEQYF
TRBV5-1,few,NA,TRBJ1-5,TGCGCCAGCAGCCCCGAGGGGGGGGCGAGCAATCAGCCCCAGCATTTT,CASSPEGGASNQPQHF
TRBV20-1,NA,NA,TRBJ1-2,TGCAGTGCTAGAGATCGGGGTATCAGGGATCGAGCGGGTAACTATGGCTACACCTTC,CSARDRGIRDRAGNYGYTF
TRBV20-1,many,TRBD1,TRBJ1-3,TGCAGTGCTAACTCCCAGGGGGCGGGAAACACCATATATTTT,CSANSQGAGNTIYF
TRBV5-1,many,NA,TRBJ2-5,TGCGCCAGCAGCTGGGTACGGCGGGAAGAGACCCAGTACTTC,CASSWVRREETQYF